A single sample is the source of the 17 T cell receptor beta chains below, sequenced in a study of T cells in Graves' hyperthyroidism and ophthalmopathy. RNA transcripts provided the source from which TCR beta CDR3 regions were amplified. A set of HTBI primers served as the primers for a first-round RT-PCR of the TCR CDR3. TCRdb processed the multiplex PCR reads anew with MiXCR; each CDR3 protein has one entry. The table includes approximately 600,000 distinct CDR3 sequences, approximately 15% detected once. The sample comprised blood. The receptors originated from a woman aged 25 to 39 with Graves' hyperthyroidism that later progressed to Graves' ophthalmopathy.

This clonotype was detected only a few times. The junction differs from germline at one of its ends, possibly a read error. The rearrangement uses TRBV7-7 and TRBJ2-2; D is undetermined. CDR3 length: 14 amino acids. From germline, CDR1 is SSHAT and CDR2 FNYEAQ (reference sequence). The CDR3 DNA sequence: TGTGCTAGCAGCTTAGCCGTTAGGGCCGGGGAGCTGTTTTTT. Residues: CASSLAVRAGELFF.

This clonotype was counted between two and nine times. The V and J genes are TRBV15 and TRBJ1-5; D gene uncertain. The V and J ends lost 0 bases and 8 bases respectively, with 14 bases between them. The germline V gene has CDR1 LNHNV and CDR2 YYDKDF (reference sequence). There are 15 residues in the CDR3. This CDR3 is CATSREGSLGEPQHF. CDR3 coding DNA: TGTGCCACCAGCAGAGAGGGGTCTCTGGGTGAGCCCCAGCATTTT.

This clonotype was seen ten or more times. The chain links TRBV15 to TRBJ1-2; D may be TRBD1 (5 bases). CDR3 length: 15 amino acids. V was trimmed by 3 bases and J by 7 bases, leaving 18 bases between them. CDR1 and CDR2 (germline): LNHNV, YYDKDF (reference sequence). The CDR3 protein is CATSRELRQSAGYTF. The CDR3 DNA sequence: TGTGCCACCAGCAGGGAATTACGACAGTCCGCTGGCTACACCTTC. The entire variable domain, with the rest obtained from reference TRBV15 and TRBJ1-2, is as follows: DAMVIQNPRYQVTQFGKPVTLSCSQTLNHNVMYWYQQKSSQAPKLLFHYYDKDFNNEADTPDNFQSRRPNTSFCFLDIRSPGLGDTAMYLCATSRELRQSAGYTFGSGTRLTVV.

This clonotype was counted many times. This chain links TRBV6-1 with TRBJ2-7, with 13 bases that match TRBD2. Germline values: CDR1 MNHNS, CDR2 SASEGT. V lost 5 bases, J lost 9 bases, and 16 bases stayed unmatched. CDR3 length equals 17 residues. For the CDR3, the DNA is TGTGCCAGCAGTTTATCCCCGGGACTAGCGGGAACCTATGGGCAGTACTTC. Protein sequence: CASSLSPGLAGTYGQYF.

This clonotype was picked up many times. The genes are TRBV20-1 and TRBJ2-2; no definite D call. Trimming cost V 3 bases and J 2 bases, with 10 bases left between them. CDR3 length: 14 amino acids. The V gene's germline CDR1 is DFQATT and CDR2 SNEGSKA (reference sequence). CDR3 nucleotides: TGCAGTGCTAGTCGCCAGATAAACACCGGGGAGCTGTTTTTT. Translating gives CSASRQINTGELFF.

This clonotype showed up many times. The chain combines TRBV2 with TRBJ2-3, with 8 nucleotides matching TRBD1. Germline CDR1 is SNHLY and CDR2 is FYNNEI. CDR3 length: 15 residues. The V segment lost 1 base and the J segment 2 bases; nucleotides outside the gene matches: 2. For the CDR3, the DNA is TGTGCCAGCAGTGAAGGACAGGGGCCCACAGATACGCAGTATTTT. This sequence encodes CASSEGQGPTDTQYF.

The V call is TRBV11-1, the J call TRBJ2-7, with D possibly being TRBD2 (5 bases). Trimming took off 3 bases at V and 1 base at J, with 13 bases between the two ends. Germline V CDR1 and CDR2: SGHAT, FQDESV (reference sequence). This CDR3 is built from 15 residues. Written as DNA, the CDR3 is TGTGCCAGCAGCTTCGGACTGTTAGCGTCCTACGAGCAGTACTTC. Translating it yields CASSFGLLASYEQYF. Based on the CDR3 plus reference TRBV11-1 and TRBJ2-7, the full variable domain is EAEVAQSPRYKITEKSQAVAFWCDPISGHATLYWYRQILGQGPELLVQFQDESVVDDSQLPKDRFSAERLKGVDSTLKIQPAELGDSAMYLCASSFGLLASYEQYFGPGTRLTVT.

This clonotype has at least ten counts. The J gene is TRBJ2-5, the V gene TRBV12-3 or TRBV12-4, with D perhaps matching TRBD1 or TRBD2 (5 bases each). Trimming cost V 6 bases and J 5 bases, with 10 bases left between them. The CDR3 sequence is 12 residues long. CDR3 loop: CASSRDGETQYF. DNA for the CDR3: TGTGCCAGCAGCCGGGACGGGGAGACCCAGTACTTC.

Concerning this clonotype itself: With a much larger clone just one base away, this may be a read error. The CDR3 sequence: CASGFLASGTYNEQFF. The CDR3 bases are TGTGCCAGCGGCTTCTTGGCTAGCGGGACGTACAATGAGCAGTTCTTC. The rearrangement joins TRBV11-1 to TRBJ2-1; 9 bases fit TRBD2. This CDR3 spans 16 amino acids. In germline, CDR1 is SGHAT, CDR2 FQDESV (reference sequence).

The chain uses TRBV19 and TRBJ2-4; 10 nucleotides align to TRBD2. Germline loops: CDR1 LNHDA, CDR2 SQIVND (reference sequence). CDR3 length: 18 amino acids. Trimming cost V 6 bases and J 1 base; bases outside gene matches: 12. CDR3 DNA: TGTGCCAGTAGCAAGGGGAGGCTAGCGGGAGCGGCCAAAAACATTCAGTACTTC. It encodes CASSKGRLAGAAKNIQYF. Looking up the rest from reference TRBV19 and TRBJ2-4 gives the full variable domain: DGGITQSPKYLFRKEGQNVTLSCEQNLNHDAMYWYRQDPGQGLRLIYYSQIVNDFQKGDIAEGYSVSREKKESFPLTVTSAQKNPTAFYLCASSKGRLAGAAKNIQYFGAGTRLSVL.

Ten or more counts support this clonotype. This chain uses TRBV7-9 with TRBJ1-4, with D possibly being TRBD1 (6 bases). Germline-derived CDR1 and CDR2 are SEHNR and FQNEAQ (reference sequence). This CDR3 contains 13 residues. Between the trimmed V and J ends, which lost 5 bases and 6 bases, there was a span of 10 bases. CDR3 in DNA: TGTGCCAGCAGCGACGGACAGTATGAAAAACTGTTTTTT. Translating it yields CASSDGQYEKLFF.

The V call is TRBV4-2, the J call TRBJ2-2, with no clear D. Germline V lookup: CDR1 LGHNA, CDR2 YNFKEQ. This CDR3 has 15 amino acids. Trimming removed 5 bases from V and 1 base from J, with 11 bases in between. The CDR3 is CASSMSTQNTGELFF. The CDR3 nucleotides are TGTGCCAGCAGCATGTCTACACAGAACACCGGGGAGCTGTTTTTT.

The chain recombines TRBV7-9 with TRBJ2-3; 8 positions agree with TRBD2. V shed 3 bases and J 4 bases; nucleotides not matched to a gene: 9. CDR3 length: 16 amino acids. CDR1 and CDR2 (germline): SEHNR, FQNEAQ (reference sequence). CDR3 in amino acids: CASSFVVAGLSDTQYF. The CDR3 DNA sequence: TGTGCCAGCAGCTTTGTGGTAGCGGGACTCTCAGATACGCAGTATTTT.

About this clonotype: This sequence may be a read error, since a much larger clone differs from it by one base. The chain uses TRBV24-1 and TRBJ2-1; D possibly corresponds to TRBD1 (6 bases). The J call could be wrong; TRBJ2-7 is a better fit for the DNA end. The CDR3 runs to 16 residues. Germline V CDR1 and CDR2: KGHDR, SFDVKD. The CDR3 sequence: CATSDFAGTPNNEQYF. The CDR3 coding sequence is TGTGCCACCAGTGATTTCGCAGGGACACCAAACAATGAGCAGTACTTC.

This chain connects TRBV5-1 to TRBJ2-5, with D unclear. With 3 bases removed from V and 2 bases from J, the gap between germline ends came to 11 bases. Germline V gene data show CDR1 as SGHRS and CDR2 as YFSETQ. The CDR3 is 14 residues long. In DNA form, the CDR3 reads TGCGCCAGCAGCTCCGGACGGAGACAAGAGACCCAGTACTTC. Translating it yields CASSSGRRQETQYF.

This clonotype was detected only a few times. V and J are TRBV11-3 and TRBJ2-4; 9 nucleotides align to TRBD1. The junction had 8 bases not matched to a gene; V was cut back by 5 bases and J by 6 bases. This CDR3 has 15 residues. Germline values: CDR1 SGHNT, CDR2 YENEEA. The CDR3 protein is CASSGWTGQGNIQYF. In DNA, the CDR3 is TGTGCCAGCAGCGGATGGACGGGACAGGGAAACATTCAGTACTTC. The entire variable domain, with the rest obtained from reference TRBV11-3 and TRBJ2-4, is as follows: EAGVVQSPRYKIIEKKQPVAFWCNPISGHNTLYWYLQNLGQGPELLIRYENEEAVDDSQLPKDRFSAERLKGVDSTLKIQPAELGDSAVYLCASSGWTGQGNIQYFGAGTRLSVL.

On this clonotype: The conserved phenylalanine or tryptophan normally closing the CDR3 is absent here, so this likely arose from a read error. V is TRBV7-9 and J is TRBJ2-7, with no clear D. Germline CDR1 is SEHNR and CDR2 is FQNEAQ (reference sequence). The CDR3 covers 13 residues. The CDR3 spells CASSIAPSYEQYY. For the CDR3, the DNA is TGTGCCAGCAGCATAGCCCCCTCCTACGAGCAGTACTAC.